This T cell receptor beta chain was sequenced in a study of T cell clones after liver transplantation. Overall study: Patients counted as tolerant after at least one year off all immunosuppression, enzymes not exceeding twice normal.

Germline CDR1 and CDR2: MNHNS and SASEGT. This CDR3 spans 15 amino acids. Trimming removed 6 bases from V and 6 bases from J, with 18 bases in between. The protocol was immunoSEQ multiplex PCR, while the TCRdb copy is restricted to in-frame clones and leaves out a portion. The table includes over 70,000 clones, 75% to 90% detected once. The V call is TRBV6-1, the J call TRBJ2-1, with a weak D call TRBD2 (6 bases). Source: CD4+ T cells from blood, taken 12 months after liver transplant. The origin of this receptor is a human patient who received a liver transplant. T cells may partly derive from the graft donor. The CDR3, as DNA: TGTGCCAGCAGCCTACGGGAGCCTCGCCTCAATGAGCAGTTCTTC. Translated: CASSLREPRLNEQFF.